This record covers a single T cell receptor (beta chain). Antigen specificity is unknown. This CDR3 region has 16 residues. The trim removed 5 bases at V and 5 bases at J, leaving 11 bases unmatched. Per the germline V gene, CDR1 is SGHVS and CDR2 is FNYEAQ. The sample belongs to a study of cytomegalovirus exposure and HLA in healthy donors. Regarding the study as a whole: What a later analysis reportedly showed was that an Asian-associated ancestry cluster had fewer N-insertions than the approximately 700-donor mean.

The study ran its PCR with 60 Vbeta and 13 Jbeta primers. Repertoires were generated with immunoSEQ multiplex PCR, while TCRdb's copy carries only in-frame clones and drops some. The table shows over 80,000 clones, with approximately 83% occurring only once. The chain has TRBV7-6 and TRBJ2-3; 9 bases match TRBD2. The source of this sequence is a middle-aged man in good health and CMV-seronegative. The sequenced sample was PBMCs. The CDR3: CASSPGAGGPQDTQYF. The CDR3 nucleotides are TGTGCCAGCAGCCCTGGGGCGGGAGGGCCTCAAGATACGCAGTATTTT.